Sequencing of this T cell receptor beta chain was carried out in a study of CD8+ T cells in alopecia areata. Trimming shortened V by 5 bases and J by 3 bases, and 14 bases separated the two germline ends. The CDR3 runs 15 residues. The germline V gene encodes CDR1 MNHEY and CDR2 SMNVEV (reference sequence). Treatment in this sample: oral pan-JAK inhibitor, 5-10 mg twice daily. Extraction of RNA preceded its reverse transcription into cDNA, which served as the sequencing template. Repertoires were generated with immunoSEQ multiplex PCR, while TCRdb's copy carries only in-frame clones and drops some. Among more than 200,000 clones, roughly 44% were seen once, and the ten largest hold about 2.6%.

The V gene is TRBV27, the J gene TRBJ2-1; D remains ambiguous. This specimen was CD4+ T cells sorted from blood, taken at roughly week 36, from a patient treated with tofacitinib. This TCR came from a human donor with alopecia areata. The CDR3 loop reads CASSPRTIIYNEQFF. CDR3 nucleotides: TGTGCCAGCAGTCCCCGTACAATTATCTACAATGAGCAGTTCTTC.